Shown below are 16 T cell receptor beta chains from a single sample sequenced in a study of blood T cell repertoires in COVID-19. Sequenced by immunoSEQ multiplex PCR; TCRdb stores in-frame clones only, minus some. The table records 200,000 to 250,000 clones, approximately 80% of them present only once. Sequencing was carried out using peripheral blood. These receptors were obtained from a woman aged 50 to 65 with acute or convalescent COVID-19.

This sequence joins TRBV30 and TRBJ2-5; D is possibly TRBD2 (5 bases). V was trimmed by 3 bases and J by 4 bases, leaving 15 bases between them. The CDR3 loop spans 14 amino acids. Germline-derived CDR1 and CDR2 are GTSNPN and SVGIG (reference sequence). CDR3 sequence (DNA): TGTGCCTGGAGAAGCGGAATAGGTATAGAGACCCAGTACTTC. Its protein is CAWRSGIGIETQYF.

The rearrangement uses TRBV6-5 and TRBJ1-4; 7 nucleotides line up with TRBD1. Germline V gene lookup returns CDR1 MNHEY and CDR2 SVGAGI. The trim removed 5 bases at V and 4 bases at J, leaving 4 bases unmatched. CDR3 length equals 14 residues. The CDR3 DNA follows: TGTGCCAGCAGTATGGGACAGAATAATGAAAAACTGTTTTTT. Translated, it gives CASSMGQNNEKLFF.

This clone was found a few times. This chain links TRBV18 with TRBJ1-3, with 7 bases matching TRBD1. Germline CDR1 and CDR2: KGHSH and LQKENI. The CDR3 contains 16 residues. Trimming at V came to 3 bases and at J to 4 bases, leaving 9 bases not matched to a gene. The CDR3 sequence is CASSPETGVSGNTIYF. The CDR3 coding sequence is TGTGCCAGCTCACCTGAAACAGGGGTATCGGGAAACACCATATATTTT.

The gene calls are TRBV5-5 and TRBJ2-7; 11 bases match TRBD1. V shed 4 bases, J shed 4 bases, and the junction held 10 bases outside the gene matches. Germline lookup yields CDR1 SGHKS and CDR2 YYEKEE (reference sequence). The CDR3 totals 16 residues. As DNA, the CDR3 is TGTGCCAGCAGCATGGAGCTCCGGGACAGGGGGTACGAGCAGTACTTC. It yields the protein CASSMELRDRGYEQYF.

The chain couples TRBV30 to TRBJ2-3; TRBD1 matches 9 bases. V lost 3 bases, J lost 5 bases, and 6 bases stayed unmatched. The germline V gene encodes CDR1 GTSNPN and CDR2 SVGIG (reference sequence). This CDR3 spans 14 amino acids. The CDR3 is CAWSAGQGRDTQYF. Here the CDR3 DNA reads TGTGCCTGGAGCGCGGGACAGGGACGAGATACGCAGTATTTT.

The J gene is TRBJ2-1, the V gene TRBV6-6, with D unresolved. The ends were cut back, 0 bases at V and 7 bases at J, with 4 bases in the middle. The CDR3 totals 12 residues. Germline V gene lookup returns CDR1 MNHNY and CDR2 SVGAGI (reference sequence). The CDR3 loop is CASSYSRNEQFF. The CDR3 bases are TGTGCCAGCAGTTACTCGAGAAATGAGCAGTTCTTC.

This chain joins TRBV30 and TRBJ1-1, with D unclear. The germline V and J ends were trimmed by 4 bases and 6 bases, with 9 bases remaining between them. The CDR3 is 11 residues long. CDR1 is GTSNPN, CDR2 SVGIG, per germline (reference sequence). CDR3 bases: TGTGCCTGGAACTTCAGGTCTGAAGCTTTCTTT. It yields the protein CAWNFRSEAFF.

J is TRBJ1-1 and V is TRBV10-3; tentatively, D is TRBD1 (6 bases). The CDR3 sequence is 15 residues long. In germline, CDR1 is ENHRY, CDR2 SYGVKD. V dropped 3 bases and J dropped 1 base, with 12 bases sitting between them. The CDR3 coding sequence is TGTGCCATCAGTGAACTGGGGACACAGAACACTGAAGCTTTCTTT. Translated: CAISELGTQNTEAFF.

The V gene is TRBV7-7, the J gene TRBJ2-7, with a weak D call TRBD2 (5 bases). This CDR3 has 13 amino acids. Germline CDR1 SSHAT, CDR2 FNYEAQ (reference sequence). The germline V and J ends were trimmed by 1 base and 7 bases, with 11 bases remaining between them. Here the CDR3 reads CASSLERAGEQYF. CDR3 nucleotides: TGTGCCAGCAGCTTAGAGAGGGCCGGGGAGCAGTACTTC.

This CDR3 reads CASSDLGGLSQETQYF. CDR3 DNA: TGTGCCAGCAGCGACCTGGGAGGACTTAGCCAAGAGACCCAGTACTTC. The V and J genes are TRBV9 and TRBJ2-5; perhaps TRBD2 as D (6 bases). The CDR3 sequence is 16 residues long. Trimming cost V 3 bases and J 1 base, with 16 bases left between them. The V gene's germline CDR1 is SGDLS and CDR2 YYNGEE.

The chain links TRBV19 to TRBJ1-4; D remains ambiguous. The CDR3 runs to 15 residues. Germline V gene sequence: CDR1 LNHDA, CDR2 SQIVND (reference sequence). The V end lost 1 base, the J end lost 5 bases, and 11 bases lay between the germline ends. The CDR3 is CASSIVKARNEKLFF. DNA of the CDR3: TGTGCCAGTAGTATAGTAAAAGCGCGAAATGAAAAACTGTTTTTT.

J is TRBJ2-3 and V is TRBV21-1; TRBD2 reflects the table's D call only, with no check against the DNA. TRBV21-1 is designated a pseudogene. The CDR3 runs 18 residues. CDR3 residues: CASSKTTVWGLATDTQYF. CDR3 bases: TGTGCCAGCAGCAAAACCACTGTATGGGGACTAGCAACCGATACGCAGTATTTT.

The chain carries TRBV25-1 and TRBJ1-4; weak D call: TRBD1 (5 bases). This CDR3 comprises 14 residues. Per germline, CDR1 MGHDK and CDR2 SYGVNS. The V end lost 3 bases, the J end lost 3 bases, and 8 bases lay between the germline ends. Written as DNA, the CDR3 is TGTGCCAGCAGTGAGGCAGGGCCTAATGAAAAACTGTTTTTT. Its protein is CASSEAGPNEKLFF.

The V call is TRBV4-3, the J call TRBJ1-2; 9 positions match TRBD1. There are 15 residues in the CDR3. V lost 0 bases to trimming and J lost 7 bases; unmatched junction nucleotides: 6. Germline loops: CDR1 LGHNA, CDR2 YSLEER. CDR3 in amino acids: CASSQDATGGTGYTF. The CDR3 bases are TGCGCCAGCAGCCAAGATGCGACAGGGGGGACTGGCTACACCTTC.

The rearrangement joins TRBV5-6 to TRBJ2-2; no firm D call. V was shortened by 2 bases and J by 0 bases, with 8 bases between the two germline ends. There are 15 residues in the CDR3. Germline V gives CDR1 SGHDT, CDR2 YYEEEE. CDR3 protein: CASSFLTTNTGELFF. DNA of the CDR3: TGTGCCAGCAGCTTTCTCACTACGAACACCGGGGAGCTGTTTTTT.

This clone turned up a few times. The chain carries TRBV19 and TRBJ2-3, with a possible D match to TRBD1 (6 bases). This CDR3 has 13 amino acids. Deletions cut 5 bases from V and 4 bases from J, with 10 bases between. Germline loops: CDR1 LNHDA, CDR2 SQIVND (reference sequence). As DNA, the CDR3 is TGTGCCAGTAGTCCACAGGGCGCAGATACGCAGTATTTT. This encodes CASSPQGADTQYF.